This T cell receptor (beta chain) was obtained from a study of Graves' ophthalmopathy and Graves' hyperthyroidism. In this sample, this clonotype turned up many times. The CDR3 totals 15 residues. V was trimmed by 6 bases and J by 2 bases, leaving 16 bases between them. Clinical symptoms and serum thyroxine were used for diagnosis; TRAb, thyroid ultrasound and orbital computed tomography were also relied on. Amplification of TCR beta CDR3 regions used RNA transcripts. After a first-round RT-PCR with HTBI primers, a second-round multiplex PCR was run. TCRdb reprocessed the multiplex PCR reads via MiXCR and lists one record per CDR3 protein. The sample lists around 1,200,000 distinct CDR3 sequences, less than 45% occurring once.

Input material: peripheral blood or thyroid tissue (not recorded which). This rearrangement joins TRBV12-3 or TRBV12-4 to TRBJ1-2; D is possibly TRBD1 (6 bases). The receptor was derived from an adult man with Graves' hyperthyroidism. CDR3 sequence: CASRGGRDKNYGYTF. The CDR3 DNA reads TGTGCCAGCAGGGGGGGACGGGACAAAAACTATGGCTACACCTTC.